The next 18 T cell receptor beta chains were all read from a single sample in a study of blood T cell repertoires in COVID-19. Sequenced by immunoSEQ multiplex PCR; TCRdb stores in-frame clones only, minus some. This sample has more than 85,000 clones, with 75% to 95% found just once. The sequencing sample was made of peripheral blood. The receptors originated from a man aged 18 to 30 with acute or convalescent COVID-19.

This clone appeared a few times. The V call is TRBV28, the J call TRBJ2-7; D is possibly TRBD1 (6 bases). This CDR3 spans 13 amino acids. The germline gives CDR1 MDHEN, CDR2 SYDVKM. V shed 4 bases and J shed 6 bases, with 13 bases lying between them. As DNA, the CDR3 is TGTGCCAGCAGTTCCCAGGGGAATGGCGAGCAGTACTTC. Residues: CASSSQGNGEQYF.

This sequence joins TRBV5-1 and TRBJ1-2, with a weak D call TRBD1 (5 bases). V was trimmed by 4 bases and J by 2 bases, leaving 15 bases between them. This CDR3 spans 15 amino acids. Germline values: CDR1 SGHRS, CDR2 YFSETQ. Written as DNA, the CDR3 is TGCGCCAGCAGCCCGGACACCCCACCCAACTATGGCTACACCTTC. Translated, it gives CASSPDTPPNYGYTF.

Here the CDR3 reads CASSSGLAGGGRETQYF. In DNA form, the CDR3 reads TGTGCCAGCAGCTCGGGACTAGCGGGGGGCGGGCGCGAGACCCAGTACTTC. The J gene is TRBJ2-5, the V gene TRBV7-9; 15 nucleotides match TRBD2. CDR1 is SEHNR, CDR2 FQNEAQ, per germline (reference sequence). V lost 4 bases to trimming and J lost 5 bases; unmatched junction nucleotides: 8. The CDR3 loop spans 17 amino acids.

This clone was seen just once. The V gene is TRBV2, the J gene TRBJ2-5; no clear D gene. Looked up from germline, CDR1 is SNHLY and CDR2 is FYNNEI. V was trimmed by 1 base and J by 7 bases, leaving 13 bases between them. The CDR3 sequence is 14 residues long. The CDR3 sequence: CASSEETDAGTQYF. The CDR3 DNA reads as TGTGCCAGCAGTGAAGAAACAGATGCAGGGACCCAGTACTTC. Filled out from reference TRBV2 and TRBJ2-5, the complete variable domain reads EPEVTQTPSHQVTQMGQEVILRCVPISNHLYFYWYRQILGQKVEFLVSFYNNEISEKSEIFDDQFSVERPDGSNFTLKIRSTKLEDSAMYFCASSEETDAGTQYFGPGTRLLVL.

The chain uses TRBV5-5 and TRBJ2-1, with unresolved D. This CDR3 is built from 15 residues. The germline gives CDR1 SGHKS, CDR2 YYEKEE (reference sequence). Trimming shortened V by 0 bases and J by 0 bases, and 7 bases separated the two germline ends. Here the CDR3 reads CASSLGSSSYNEQFF. The DNA of the CDR3 is TGTGCCAGCAGCTTGGGCTCGAGCTCCTACAATGAGCAGTTCTTC. Variable domain in full (rest from reference TRBV5-5 and TRBJ2-1): DAGVTQSPTHLIKTRGQQVTLRCSPISGHKSVSWYQQVLGQGPQFIFQYYEKEERGRGNFPDRFSARQFPNYSSELNVNALLLGDSALYLCASSLGSSSYNEQFFGPGTRLTVL.

This clone appeared once. CDR3 amino acids: CASSSDSIGSPLHF. Here the CDR3 DNA reads TGTGCCAGCAGCTCGGACAGCATCGGTTCACCCCTCCACTTT. The chain couples TRBV5-5 to TRBJ1-6, with D perhaps TRBD1 (6 bases). The V and J ends lost 3 bases and 9 bases respectively, with 13 bases between them. The CDR3 loop spans 14 amino acids. The V gene's germline CDR1 is SGHKS and CDR2 YYEKEE (reference sequence). Variable domain in full (rest from reference TRBV5-5 and TRBJ1-6): DAGVTQSPTHLIKTRGQQVTLRCSPISGHKSVSWYQQVLGQGPQFIFQYYEKEERGRGNFPDRFSARQFPNYSSELNVNALLLGDSALYLCASSSDSIGSPLHFGNGTRLTVT.

The chain has TRBV7-9 and TRBJ1-6; perhaps TRBD1 as D (5 bases). CDR3 size: 16 residues. The germline V and J ends were trimmed by 4 bases and 6 bases, with 16 bases remaining between them. CDR1 SEHNR and CDR2 FQNEAQ come from the germline V gene (reference sequence). In DNA, the CDR3 is TGTGCCAGCAGCTCCTCCCCCGGACACCCTAATTCACCCCTCCACTTT. As protein: CASSSSPGHPNSPLHF.

V and J are TRBV21-1 and TRBJ2-7; no check of the table's D call, TRBD2, against the DNA was made. TRBV21-1 is labeled a pseudogene. This CDR3 is 20 amino acids long. CDR3 loop: CASSFSTGEVLAIYSYEQYF. The CDR3 nucleotides read TGTGCCAGCAGCTTCTCCACGGGGGAAGTGCTGGCTATTTACTCCTACGAGCAGTACTTC.

V and J are TRBV7-2 and TRBJ2-6; TRBD1 agrees at 7 bases. The CDR3 has 15 residues. V was pared by 10 bases and J by 0 bases, with 6 bases of the junction left unmatched. Looked up from germline, CDR1 is SGHTA and CDR2 is FQGNSA. The CDR3 nucleotides are TGTGCCACTCGCAGGGGGAGCTCTGGGGCCAACGTCCTGACTTTC. The encoded protein is CATRRGSSGANVLTF.

This clone was observed a few times. This chain joins TRBV29-1 and TRBJ1-2; D is unresolved. With 5 bases removed from V and 1 base from J, the gap between germline ends came to 11 bases. This CDR3 contains 13 residues. The germline CDR1 and CDR2 sequences are SQVTM and ANQGSEA. DNA for the CDR3: TGCAGCGTTACCGAGAAGTTTAACTATGGCTACACCTTC. It encodes CSVTEKFNYGYTF.

This clone was counted once. The V gene is TRBV7-9, the J gene TRBJ2-7; D is undetermined. Trimming pared 5 bases from V and 4 bases from J, leaving 15 bases between. The germline V gene encodes CDR1 SEHNR and CDR2 FQNEAQ (reference sequence). The CDR3 extends over 14 amino acids. The DNA of the CDR3 is TGTGCCAGCAGCCCCGGTGCGCCTCGTTACGAGCAGTACTTC. It encodes CASSPGAPRYEQYF.

The V call is TRBV9, the J call TRBJ1-5; TRBD1 matches at 7 bases. With V trimmed by 5 bases and J by 4 bases, 6 bases remained unmatched. From germline, CDR1 is SGDLS and CDR2 YYNGEE. This CDR3 is 14 amino acids long. In DNA, the CDR3 is TGTGCCAGCAGTGAAGGGACAGCTAATCAGCCCCAGCATTTT. Protein product: CASSEGTANQPQHF.

The V call is TRBV19, the J call TRBJ2-2; 7 bases map to TRBD2. The CDR3 has 18 residues. CDR1 is LNHDA and CDR2 is SQIVND in the germline V gene (reference sequence). V was clipped by 1 base and J by 1 base; unmatched bases: 9. In nucleotides, the CDR3 is TGTGCCAGTAGTATAGCGGGAGGAATCCCCTTGAACACCGGGGAGCTGTTTTTT. It codes for CASSIAGGIPLNTGELFF.

This clone has a handful of counts. The chain uses TRBV18 and TRBJ1-5; 7 bases match TRBD1. Germline V gives CDR1 KGHSH, CDR2 LQKENI. There are 14 residues in the CDR3. The V segment lost 0 bases and the J segment 7 bases; nucleotides outside the gene matches: 3. CDR3 sequence: CASSPPTGSQPQHF. CDR3 nucleotide sequence: TGTGCCAGCTCACCACCGACAGGGTCCCAGCCCCAGCATTTT.

This rearrangement joins TRBV4-1 to TRBJ1-6; 11 nucleotides agree with TRBD1. The length of the CDR3 is 17 residues. After removal of 4 bases from V and 5 bases from J, the junction contained 7 bases not matched to a gene. Germline V gene data show CDR1 as MGHRA and CDR2 as YSYEKL. CDR3 sequence reads: CASSLLGTGGNNSPLHF. Written as DNA, the CDR3 is TGCGCCAGCAGCCTGCTGGGGACAGGGGGTAATAATTCACCCCTCCACTTT.

The V gene is TRBV10-3, the J gene TRBJ2-7, with 9 positions matching TRBD2. CDR1 is ENHRY, CDR2 SYGVKD, per germline. Germline trimming cut 0 bases from V and 7 bases from J; bases unmatched to any gene: 4. CDR3 length: 14 residues. The CDR3 loop is CAISESGTSREQYF. CDR3 nucleotide sequence: TGTGCCATCAGTGAGTCCGGGACTAGCCGGGAGCAGTACTTC.

CDR3 nucleotides: TGTGCCAGCAGCCAATCGACAGGATCTGGAAACACCATATATTTT. Amino acids: CASSQSTGSGNTIYF. This sequence joins TRBV3-1 (or the pseudogene TRBV3-2) and TRBJ1-3; a possible D gene is TRBD1 (6 bases). Trimming left V 2 bases short and J 1 base short, with 9 bases between. The CDR3 consists of 15 residues. Looked up from germline, CDR1 is LGHDT and CDR2 is YNNKEL (reference sequence).

The chain recombines TRBV14 with TRBJ1-2; weak D call: TRBD1 (5 bases). CDR1 is SGHDN, CDR2 FVKESK, per germline. The CDR3 has 14 residues. Trimming cost V 0 bases and J 2 bases, with 7 bases left between them. CDR3 sequence: CASSQDRTNYGYTF. In nucleotides, the CDR3 is TGTGCCAGCAGCCAAGACAGGACAAACTATGGCTACACCTTC.